This TCR beta chain was sequenced for a study of T-cell memory formation after mild COVID-19. The sample holds many counts of this clonotype. Its antigen is as yet unknown. V gave up 7 bases and J gave up 7 bases, with 18 bases separating them. This CDR3 region has 14 residues. The germline V gene encodes CDR1 SEHNR and CDR2 FQNEAQ (reference sequence). Each CDR3 protein is one row after TCRdb ran MiXCR on the 5' RACE reads. The sample includes about 140,000 distinct CDR3 sequences, 15% to 20% seen only once; the top ten take under 2.5%. Regarding the study as a whole: Contracting CD8+ clones were enriched in EMRA, CD4+ mainly in CM and EM.

The chain has TRBV7-9 and TRBJ2-3; D perhaps matches TRBD1 (6 bases). Sequenced input: PBMCs or a T cell subset sorted from them (not recorded which). The receptor's source is an adult woman who had mild COVID-19 (a few samples of this study predate the infection). Cell type and time point are not known. The CDR3 here is CASMGTPDANTQYF. For the CDR3, the DNA is TGTGCCAGCATGGGGACACCCGACGCAAATACGCAGTATTTT.